The present TCR beta chain was sequenced within a study of CD8 T cells in Susac syndrome. There are 14 residues in the CDR3. Germline values: CDR1 MDHEN, CDR2 SYDVKM. The germline V and J ends were trimmed by 10 bases and 1 base, with 16 bases remaining between them. RNA amounts of about 0.45 to 1 ug underwent reverse transcription with random hexamers. With immunoSEQ multiplex PCR, TCR beta CDR3 was amplified across 54 Vbeta and 13 Jbeta. Using its own MiXCR run on the immunoSEQ multiplex PCR reads, TCRdb lists one record per CDR3 protein. The top ten clones hold approximately 0.09% of a sample with 150,000 to 200,000 distinct CDR3 sequences, about 91% of them seen once.

This chain links TRBV28 with TRBJ2-5; possible D gene TRBD2, 5 bases. This sequence originates from a human donor with Susac syndrome. Sequenced material: CD4+ T cells from PBMCs. In DNA form, the CDR3 reads TGTGCCACCCAGGTAAAGCGGCTCCAAGAGACCCAGTACTTC. Translation: CATQVKRLQETQYF.